This TCR beta chain was sequenced during a study of blood T cell repertoires in COVID-19. Across the whole study: T cells, B-cell-depleted T cells, or PBMCs supplied cDNA or gDNA.

V lost 6 bases and J lost 0, with 14 bases in between. The CDR3 extends over 15 amino acids. Germline values: CDR1 MNHNY, CDR2 SVGAGI (reference sequence). This clone was found a few times. Assay: immunoSEQ multiplex PCR; the TCRdb copy retains only in-frame clones and omits some. The sample consists of roughly 400,000 clones, roughly 86% of them appearing once. Participants were placed into cohorts based on the clinical history they reported. Recovered status in Cohort 3 required two negative PCRs, clearance, or symptom resolution. This TCR came from a woman aged 25 to 39 who had recovered from COVID-19. The rearrangement joins TRBV6-6 to TRBJ1-2; D may be TRBD1 (6 bases). The sequencing sample was made of PBMCs or T cells enriched from blood (not recorded which). The CDR3 loop reads CASRAGAGANYGYTF. The DNA of the CDR3 is TGTGCCAGCAGAGCTGGGGCAGGGGCTAACTATGGCTACACCTTC.